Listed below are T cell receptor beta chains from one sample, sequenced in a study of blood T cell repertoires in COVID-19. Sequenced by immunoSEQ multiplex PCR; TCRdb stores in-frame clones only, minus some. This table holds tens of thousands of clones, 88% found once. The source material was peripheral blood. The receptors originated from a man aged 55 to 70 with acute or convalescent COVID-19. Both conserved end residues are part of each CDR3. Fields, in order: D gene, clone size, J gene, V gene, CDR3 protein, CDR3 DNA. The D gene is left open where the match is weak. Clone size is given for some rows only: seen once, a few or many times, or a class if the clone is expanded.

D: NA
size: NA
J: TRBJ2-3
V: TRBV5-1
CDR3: CASSLAGDTQYF
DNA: TGCGCCAGCAGCTTGGCCGGAGATACGCAGTATTTT

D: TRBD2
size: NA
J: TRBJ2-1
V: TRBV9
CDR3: CASSLAGALNEQFF
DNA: TGTGCCAGCAGCCTAGCGGGAGCCCTCAATGAGCAGTTCTTC

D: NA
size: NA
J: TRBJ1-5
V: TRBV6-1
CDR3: CASSEGRQFYSNQPQHF
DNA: TGTGCCAGCAGTGAAGGACGACAGTTTTATAGCAATCAGCCCCAGCATTTT

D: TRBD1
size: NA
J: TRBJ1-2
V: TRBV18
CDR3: CASFQPGQGVYGYTF
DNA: TGTGCCAGCTTCCAACCGGGACAGGGAGTCTATGGCTACACCTTC

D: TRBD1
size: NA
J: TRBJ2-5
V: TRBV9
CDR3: CASSAGPGTGYRGTQYF
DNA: TGTGCCAGCAGCGCGGGGCCCGGGACAGGGTATCGGGGGACCCAGTACTTC

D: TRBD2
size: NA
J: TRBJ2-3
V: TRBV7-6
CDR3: CASSLRGLAGPSTDTQYF
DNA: TGTGCCAGCAGCTTAAGGGGACTAGCGGGGCCTAGCACAGATACGCAGTATTTT

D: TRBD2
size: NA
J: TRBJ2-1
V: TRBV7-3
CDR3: CASSRLAGGEQFF
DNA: TGTGCCAGCAGCCGACTAGCGGGAGGTGAGCAGTTCTTC

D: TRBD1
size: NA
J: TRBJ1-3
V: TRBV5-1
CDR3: CASSRQGAGNTIYF
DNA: TGCGCCAGCAGCCGACAGGGGGCTGGAAACACCATATATTTT

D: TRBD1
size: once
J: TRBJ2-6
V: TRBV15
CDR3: CATSRERTGVAVLTF
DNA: TGTGCCACCAGCAGAGAGCGGACAGGGGTGGCCGTCCTGACTTTC

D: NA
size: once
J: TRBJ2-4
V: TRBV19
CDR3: CASSQSLAKNIQYF
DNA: TGTGCCAGTAGTCAATCATTAGCCAAAAACATTCAGTACTTC

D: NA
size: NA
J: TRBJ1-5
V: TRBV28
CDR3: CASTTPAQYNQPQHF
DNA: TGTGCCAGCACCACCCCGGCACAGTACAATCAGCCCCAGCATTTT

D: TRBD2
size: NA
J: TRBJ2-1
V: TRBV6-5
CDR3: CASSSRLAGVVNEQFF
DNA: TGTGCCAGCAGTTCTCGACTAGCGGGAGTCGTCAATGAGCAGTTCTTC

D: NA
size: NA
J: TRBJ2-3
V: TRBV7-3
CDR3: CASSLTSASTDTQYF
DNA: TGTGCCAGCAGCTTAACTAGCGCGAGCACAGATACGCAGTATTTT

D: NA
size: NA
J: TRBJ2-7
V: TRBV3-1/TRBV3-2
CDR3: CASSRSGIAYEQYF
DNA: TGTGCCAGCAGCCGATCAGGGATTGCCTACGAGCAGTACTTC

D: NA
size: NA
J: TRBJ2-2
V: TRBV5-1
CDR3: CATAPAGPHTGELFF
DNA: TGCGCCACCGCCCCAGCGGGCCCTCACACCGGGGAGCTGTTTTTT

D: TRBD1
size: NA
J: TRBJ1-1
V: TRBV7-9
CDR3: CASSQGVPGLGAFF
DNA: TGTGCCAGCAGCCAGGGGGTCCCAGGGTTAGGGGCTTTCTTT

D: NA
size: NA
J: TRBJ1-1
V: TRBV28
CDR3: CASSEWGVRAFF
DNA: TGTGCCAGCAGCGAGTGGGGAGTCCGGGCTTTCTTT

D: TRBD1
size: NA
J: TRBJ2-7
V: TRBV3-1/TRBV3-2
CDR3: CASSQPGQEPYEQYF
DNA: TGTGCCAGCAGCCAACCGGGACAGGAACCCTACGAGCAGTACTTC

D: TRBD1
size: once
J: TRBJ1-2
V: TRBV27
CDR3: CASSFRDRGRYGYTF
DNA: TGTGCCAGCAGTTTTCGAGACAGGGGGCGCTATGGCTACACCTTC

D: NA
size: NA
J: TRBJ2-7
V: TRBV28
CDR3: CASSPSGGSYEQYF
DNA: TGTGCCAGCAGCCCCTCCGGGGGCTCCTACGAGCAGTACTTC

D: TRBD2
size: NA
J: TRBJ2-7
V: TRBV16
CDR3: CASRPLAGTTYEQYF
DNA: TGTGCCAGCAGACCTCTAGCGGGAACTACCTACGAGCAGTACTTC

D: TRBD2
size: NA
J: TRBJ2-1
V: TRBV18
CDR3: CASQGGLAKIEQFF
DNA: TGTGCCAGCCAAGGGGGACTAGCAAAAATTGAGCAGTTCTTC

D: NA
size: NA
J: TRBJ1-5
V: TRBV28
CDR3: CASSLPRVELPYQPQHF
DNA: TGTGCCAGCAGTTTACCCCGGGTAGAACTCCCCTATCAGCCCCAGCATTTT

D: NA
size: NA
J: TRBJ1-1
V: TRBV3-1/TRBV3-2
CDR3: CASSEENTEAFF
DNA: TGTGCCAGCAGCGAGGAAAACACTGAAGCTTTCTTT

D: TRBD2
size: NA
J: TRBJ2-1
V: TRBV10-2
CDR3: CASSGLAGADNEQFF
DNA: TGCGCCAGCAGTGGACTAGCGGGAGCAGATAATGAGCAGTTCTTC

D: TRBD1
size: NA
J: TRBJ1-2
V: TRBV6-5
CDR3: CASSPQGQGLGYTF
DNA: TGTGCCAGCAGTCCTCAGGGACAGGGCCTCGGCTACACCTTC

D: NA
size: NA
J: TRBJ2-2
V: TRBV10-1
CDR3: CASSQQVNGELFF
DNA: TGCGCCAGCAGCCAACAGGTTAACGGGGAGCTGTTTTTT

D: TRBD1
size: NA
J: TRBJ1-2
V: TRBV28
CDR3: CASSPGQGNIRGYTF
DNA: TGTGCCAGCAGTCCCGGACAGGGGAATATAAGGGGCTACACCTTC

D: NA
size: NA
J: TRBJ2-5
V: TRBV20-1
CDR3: CSASGSGETQYF
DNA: TGCAGTGCTAGTGGCTCCGGGGAGACCCAGTACTTC

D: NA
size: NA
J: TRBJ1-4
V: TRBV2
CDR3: CASSQGLTNEKLFF
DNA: TGTGCCAGCAGTCAGGGGTTAACTAATGAAAAACTGTTTTTT

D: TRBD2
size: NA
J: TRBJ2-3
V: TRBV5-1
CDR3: CASSFSGLAAVTDTQYF
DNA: TGCGCCAGCAGCTTCTCCGGACTAGCGGCAGTCACAGATACGCAGTATTTT

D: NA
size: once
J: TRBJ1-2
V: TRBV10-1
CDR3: CARGHTANYGYTF
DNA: TGCGCCAGAGGACACACTGCTAACTATGGCTACACCTTC

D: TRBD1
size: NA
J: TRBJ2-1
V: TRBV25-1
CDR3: CASDSGTGRFF
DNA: TGTGCCAGCGATAGTGGGACAGGGCGGTTCTTC

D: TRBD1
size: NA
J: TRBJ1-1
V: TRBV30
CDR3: CAWSEGAYEAFF
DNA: TGTGCCTGGAGTGAGGGGGCATACGAAGCTTTCTTT

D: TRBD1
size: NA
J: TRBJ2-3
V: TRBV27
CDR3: CASRPIDRGQDTQYF
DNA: TGTGCCAGTAGACCTATAGACAGGGGGCAAGATACGCAGTATTTT

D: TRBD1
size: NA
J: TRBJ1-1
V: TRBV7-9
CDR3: CASSLAGGSEAFF
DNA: TGTGCCAGCAGCTTAGCAGGGGGCTCTGAAGCTTTCTTT

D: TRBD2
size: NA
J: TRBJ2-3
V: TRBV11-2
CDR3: CASSLGLASTDTQYF
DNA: TGTGCCAGCAGCTTGGGACTAGCGAGCACAGATACGCAGTATTTT

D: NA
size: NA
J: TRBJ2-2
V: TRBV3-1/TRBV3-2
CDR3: CASSQPGLWSGVYGELFF
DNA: TGTGCCAGCAGCCAACCAGGACTGTGGTCGGGGGTTTACGGGGAGCTGTTTTTT

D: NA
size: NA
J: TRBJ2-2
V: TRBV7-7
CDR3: CASSFDRGGELFF
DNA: TGTGCCAGCAGCTTCGACAGAGGCGGGGAGCTGTTTTTT

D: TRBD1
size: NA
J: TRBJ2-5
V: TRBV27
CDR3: CASSLSGQTNQETQYF
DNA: TGTGCCAGCAGTTTATCGGGACAGACTAACCAAGAGACCCAGTACTTC

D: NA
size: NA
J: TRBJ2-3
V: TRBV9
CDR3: CASSEQPEATQYF
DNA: TGTGCCAGCAGCGAACAACCCGAGGCTACGCAGTATTTT

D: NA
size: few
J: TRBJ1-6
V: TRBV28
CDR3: CASRGGMEYSPLHF
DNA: TGTGCCAGCAGGGGAGGGATGGAATATTCACCCCTCCACTTT

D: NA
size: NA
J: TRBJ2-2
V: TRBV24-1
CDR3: CATSDKTGMTGELFF
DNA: TGTGCCACCAGTGATAAAACAGGGATGACCGGGGAGCTGTTTTTT

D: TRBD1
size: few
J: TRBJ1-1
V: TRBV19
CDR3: CASSRTGQLNTEAFF
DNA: TGTGCCAGTTCAAGGACAGGACAGTTGAACACTGAAGCTTTCTTT

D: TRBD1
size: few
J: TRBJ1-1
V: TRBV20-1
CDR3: CSARPGTGF
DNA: TGCAGTGCTAGACCCGGGACAGGGTTC

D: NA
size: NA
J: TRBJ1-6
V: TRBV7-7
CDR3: CASSLGHLPNSPLHF
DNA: TGTGCCAGCAGCTTAGGACACCTTCCTAATTCACCCCTCCACTTT

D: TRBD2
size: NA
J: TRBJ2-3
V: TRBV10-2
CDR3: CASSLNSGASFTDTQYF
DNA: TGCGCCAGCAGCCTTAACAGCGGGGCCTCCTTCACAGATACGCAGTATTTT

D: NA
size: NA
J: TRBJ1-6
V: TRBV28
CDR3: CASGGGRSYNSPLHF
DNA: TGTGCCAGCGGGGGCGGGAGGTCCTATAATTCACCCCTCCACTTT

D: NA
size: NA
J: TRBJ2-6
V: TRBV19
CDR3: CASSIRGDSGANVLTF
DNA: TGTGCCAGTAGTATTAGGGGTGATTCTGGGGCCAACGTCCTGACTTTC

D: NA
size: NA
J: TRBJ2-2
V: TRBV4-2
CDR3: CASSVRQYTGELFF
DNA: TGTGCCAGCAGCGTACGACAGTACACCGGGGAGCTGTTTTTT

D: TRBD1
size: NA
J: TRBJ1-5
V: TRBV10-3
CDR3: CAISDRGFNQPQHF
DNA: TGTGCCATCAGTGACAGGGGGTTCAACCAGCCCCAGCATTTT

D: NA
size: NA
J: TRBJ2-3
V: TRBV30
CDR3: CAWSVRTALPLTDTQYF
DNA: TGTGCCTGGAGTGTACGGACAGCTCTACCACTCACAGATACGCAGTATTTT

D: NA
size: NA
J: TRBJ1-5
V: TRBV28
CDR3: CASSSMQPQHF
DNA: TGTGCCAGCAGTTCTATGCAGCCCCAGCATTTT